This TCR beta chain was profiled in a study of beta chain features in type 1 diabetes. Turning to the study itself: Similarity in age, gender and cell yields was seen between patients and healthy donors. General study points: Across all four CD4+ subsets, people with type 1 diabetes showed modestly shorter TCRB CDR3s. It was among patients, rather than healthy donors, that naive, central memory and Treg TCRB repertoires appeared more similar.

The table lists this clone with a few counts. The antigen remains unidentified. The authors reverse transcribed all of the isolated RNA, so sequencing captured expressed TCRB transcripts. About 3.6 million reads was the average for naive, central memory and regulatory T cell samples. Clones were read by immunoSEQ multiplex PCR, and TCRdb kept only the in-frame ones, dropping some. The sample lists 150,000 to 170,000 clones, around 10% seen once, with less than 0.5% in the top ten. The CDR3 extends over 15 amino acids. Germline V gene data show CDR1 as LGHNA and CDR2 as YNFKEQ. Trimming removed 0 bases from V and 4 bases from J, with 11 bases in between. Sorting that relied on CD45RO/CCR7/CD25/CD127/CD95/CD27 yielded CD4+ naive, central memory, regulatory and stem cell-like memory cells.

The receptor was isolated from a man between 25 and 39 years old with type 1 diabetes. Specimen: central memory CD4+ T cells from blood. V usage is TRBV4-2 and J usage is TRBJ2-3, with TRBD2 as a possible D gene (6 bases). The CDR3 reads CASSQDSGDSDTQYF. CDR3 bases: TGTGCCAGCAGCCAAGATAGCGGAGACTCAGATACGCAGTATTTT.